A single sample is the source of the 22 T cell receptor beta chains below, sequenced in a study of blood T cell repertoires in COVID-19. Assay: immunoSEQ multiplex PCR; the TCRdb copy retains only in-frame clones and omits some. The data show around 170,000 clones, roughly four fifths seen once. Sequenced sample: PBMCs or T cells enriched from blood (not recorded which). Receptors were obtained from a man aged 45-65 years who had recovered from COVID-19.

The sample holds a few counts of this clone. The chain combines TRBV28 with TRBJ2-7; no clear D. Germline V gives CDR1 MDHEN, CDR2 SYDVKM. V lost 5 bases and J 3 bases, leaving 8 bases between the germline ends. The CDR3 consists of 12 residues. CDR3 in DNA: TGTGCCAGCAGTCCTCCTTACTACGAGCAGTACTTC. This encodes CASSPPYYEQYF.

V gene TRBV18 combines with J gene TRBJ1-1; D is ambiguous. V was trimmed by 4 bases and J by 3 bases, leaving 9 bases between them. Germline V gives CDR1 KGHSH, CDR2 LQKENI. This CDR3 comprises 13 residues. CDR3 sequence (DNA): TGTGCCAGCTCACAGAGCGACGACACTGAAGCTTTCTTT. This sequence encodes CASSQSDDTEAFF. Using reference TRBV18 and TRBJ1-1 for the parts outside the CDR3, the full variable domain is NAGVMQNPRHLVRRRGQEARLRCSPMKGHSHVYWYRQLPEEGLKFMVYLQKENIIDESGMPKERFSAEFPKEGPSILRIQQVVRGDSAAYFCASSQSDDTEAFFGQGTRLTVV.

The gene calls are TRBV4-1 and TRBJ2-2, with TRBD1 matching over 7 bases. This CDR3 contains 17 residues. The germline V gene has CDR1 MGHRA and CDR2 YSYEKL. Trimming took 2 bases from V and 0 from J; bases not matched to a gene: 6. CDR3 sequence: CASSQRGQLTNTGELFF. The CDR3 region has the DNA TGCGCCAGCAGCCAACGGGGACAGCTAACGAACACCGGGGAGCTGTTTTTT.

The V gene is TRBV27, the J gene TRBJ2-7; 8 bases match TRBD1. Trimming at V came to 8 bases and at J to 0 bases, leaving 6 bases not matched to a gene. The germline V gene encodes CDR1 MNHEY and CDR2 SMNVEV (reference sequence). There are 14 residues in the CDR3. In DNA form, the CDR3 reads TGTGCCAGCCGACGACAGGGGAGCTCCTACGAGCAGTACTTC. This encodes CASRRQGSSYEQYF.

This clone was observed a handful of times. The chain has TRBV29-1 and TRBJ1-2; 8 positions agree with TRBD1. Germline CDR1 and CDR2: SQVTM and ANQGSEA. The CDR3 contains 12 residues. V was clipped by 3 bases and J by 8 bases; unmatched bases: 5. The CDR3 sequence is CSVDDRGLGYTF. In DNA form, the CDR3 reads TGCAGCGTTGACGACAGGGGTCTCGGCTACACCTTC.

The chain recombines TRBV27 with TRBJ1-4; possibly TRBD1 for D (5 bases). Germline loops: CDR1 MNHEY, CDR2 SMNVEV (reference sequence). The CDR3 runs to 14 residues. The CDR3 bases are TGTGTCTCCAGGCGGGCCGGGGGAGGTGAAAAACTGTTTTTT. Translating it yields CVSRRAGGGEKLFF.

The chain couples TRBV14 to TRBJ2-1, with TRBD1 identical over 8 bases. Germline V gene lookup returns CDR1 SGHDN and CDR2 FVKESK. The CDR3 has 16 residues. V lost 4 bases and J lost 0; bases outside the gene matches: 5. The CDR3 bases are TGTGCCAGCAGCCGCCGACAGGGGAACTCCTACAATGAGCAGTTCTTC. This gives the protein CASSRRQGNSYNEQFF.

The chain joins TRBV5-1 to TRBJ2-3, with 13 bases matching TRBD2. Germline trimming cut 2 bases from V and 2 bases from J; bases unmatched to any gene: 5. Germline-derived CDR1 and CDR2 are SGHRS and YFSETQ. CDR3 size: 17 residues. CDR3 residues: CASSLGGLAGSTDTQYF. In DNA form, the CDR3 reads TGCGCCAGCAGCTTAGGGGGACTAGCGGGGTCCACAGATACGCAGTATTTT.

This clone was counted between two and nine times. The sample contains more than one DNA sequence encoding this CDR3. V and J are TRBV28 and TRBJ1-6; 8 positions match TRBD1. This CDR3 region has 17 residues. V lost 4 bases, J lost 3 bases, and 8 bases stayed unmatched. Germline V gives CDR1 MDHEN, CDR2 SYDVKM. The DNA of the CDR3 is TGTGCCAGCAGTTCGGGACAGGCAAGCGGCTATAATTCACCCCTCCACTTT. Its translation is CASSSGQASGYNSPLHF.

This sequence joins TRBV2 and TRBJ2-2; no firm D call. V gave up 0 bases and J gave up 1 base, with 6 bases separating them. CDR3 length: 15 residues. The germline V gene has CDR1 SNHLY and CDR2 FYNNEI. For the CDR3, the DNA is TGTGCCAGCAGTGAAGCGGCCAGGAACACCGGGGAGCTGTTTTTT. Translation gives CASSEAARNTGELFF. The full variable domain, in which reference TRBV2 and TRBJ2-2 provide the parts outside the CDR3, is EPEVTQTPSHQVTQMGQEVILRCVPISNHLYFYWYRQILGQKVEFLVSFYNNEISEKSEIFDDQFSVERPDGSNFTLKIRSTKLEDSAMYFCASSEAARNTGELFFGEGSRLTVL.

This CDR3 is CASSDGGGNYGYTF. The CDR3 DNA reads as TGTGCCAGCAGTGACGGTGGGGGCAACTATGGCTACACCTTC. This chain connects TRBV6-4 to TRBJ1-2, with D maybe TRBD1 (6 bases). The V end was cut by 2 bases, the J end by 2 bases, with 9 bases between. The CDR3 has 14 residues. From germline, CDR1 is MRHNA and CDR2 SNTAGT.

This sequence joins TRBV4-2 and TRBJ2-3; 13 nucleotides line up with TRBD2. The CDR3 has 15 amino acids. J gave up 5 bases and V 4 bases, and 3 bases lay outside the gene matches. CDR1 is LGHNA and CDR2 is YNFKEQ in the germline V gene. The CDR3 is CASSRRLAGGDTQYF. The CDR3 DNA is TGTGCCAGCAGCCGACGACTAGCGGGGGGAGATACGCAGTATTTT.

The sample holds one count of this clone. The chain carries TRBV11-3 and TRBJ2-5; 14 bases agree with TRBD2. Trimming took 1 base from V and 2 from J; bases not matched to a gene: 6. Germline CDR1 is SGHNT and CDR2 is YENEEA. CDR3 length: 18 amino acids. In DNA, the CDR3 is TGTGCCAGCAGCTTAGGTCTCTGGACTAGCGGGGGGCAAGAGACCCAGTACTTC. It specifies CASSLGLWTSGGQETQYF.

The chain has TRBV6-6 and TRBJ2-7; 8 nucleotides agree with TRBD1. The CDR3 has 13 residues. Trimming took 7 bases from V and 3 from J; bases not matched to a gene: 5. Germline assignment: CDR1 MNHNY and CDR2 SVGAGI (reference sequence). In DNA form, the CDR3 reads TGTGCCAGCAACAGGGGGGATTTCTACGAGCAGTACTTC. Its protein product is CASNRGDFYEQYF.

The chain has TRBV5-4 and TRBJ2-3; 10 bases match TRBD2. The V and J ends lost 10 bases and 8 bases, in that order; junction bases with no gene match: 19. The V gene's germline CDR1 is SGHNT and CDR2 YYREEE (reference sequence). CDR3 length: 16 amino acids. The CDR3 DNA reads as TGTGCCTCCCAGCTTGGGCCAGCGGGGGGGCCGGGTACGCAGTATTTT. The encoded protein is CASQLGPAGGPGTQYF.

The chain employs TRBV4-2 and TRBJ2-1; TRBD2 might be the D (7 bases). Trimming stripped 3 bases from V and 6 bases from J, with 18 bases between. This CDR3 is built from 16 residues. The germline gives CDR1 LGHNA, CDR2 YNFKEQ. CDR3 nucleotides: TGTGCCAGCAGCCATGGATTTTGGGGGGGGCCCAATGAGCAGTTCTTC. As protein: CASSHGFWGGPNEQFF.

The V gene is TRBV6-5, the J gene TRBJ2-7, with TRBD1 matching over 10 bases. The CDR3 totals 15 residues. The V gene end was trimmed by 6 bases and the J gene end by 3 bases; junction bases not matched to a gene: 8. CDR1 and CDR2 (germline): MNHEY, SVGAGI. The CDR3 DNA follows: TGTGCCAGCAGAAGAAACCGGGACAGGGGCTACGAGCAGTACTTC. Protein: CASRRNRDRGYEQYF.

V and J are TRBV5-4 and TRBJ2-5; D is possibly TRBD2 (6 bases). The CDR3 extends over 14 amino acids. The V gene's germline CDR1 is SGHNT and CDR2 YYREEE (reference sequence). V lost 3 bases to trimming and J lost 3 bases, with 12 bases between them. CDR3 amino acids: CASSYQRAKETQYF. The CDR3 DNA reads as TGTGCCAGCAGCTACCAGCGGGCTAAAGAGACCCAGTACTTC.

The CDR3 sequence is CASSRQARGGYTF. The CDR3 DNA reads TGTGCCAGCAGTCGACAGGCTCGGGGTGGCTACACCTTC. The chain combines TRBV12-3 or TRBV12-4 with TRBJ1-2; maybe TRBD1 (6 bases). V was pared by 5 bases and J by 7 bases, with 14 bases between. CDR3 length: 13 residues.

This rearrangement joins TRBV5-1 to TRBJ2-5; TRBD2 matches at 8 bases. This CDR3 spans 15 amino acids. J gave up 2 bases and V 0 bases, and 3 bases lay outside the gene matches. The V gene's germline CDR1 is SGHRS and CDR2 YFSETQ. CDR3 DNA: TGCGCCAGCAGCTTGGGCGGGGGGAGGCAAGAGACCCAGTACTTC. Its translation: CASSLGGGRQETQYF. The full variable domain, with the rest looked up from reference TRBV5-1 and TRBJ2-5, is KAGVTQTPRYLIKTRGQQVTLSCSPISGHRSVSWYQQTPGQGLQFLFEYFSETQRNKGNFPGRFSGRQFSNSRSEMNVSTLELGDSALYLCASSLGGGRQETQYFGPGTRLLVL.

V is TRBV28 and J is TRBJ1-2; 10 nucleotides align to TRBD1. Germline lookup yields CDR1 MDHEN and CDR2 SYDVKM. The junction had 4 bases not matched to a gene; V was cut back by 4 bases and J by 8 bases. The CDR3 runs to 13 residues. The CDR3 DNA reads as TGTGCCAGCAGTTCGGGACAGGGGCGAGGCTACACCTTC. Its translation: CASSSGQGRGYTF.

This clone has only a few counts. This rearrangement joins TRBV5-4 to TRBJ2-5; 11 bases line up with TRBD2. V shed 0 bases and J 4 bases; nucleotides not matched to a gene: 11. Germline CDR1 is SGHNT and CDR2 is YYREEE (reference sequence). This CDR3 is built from 18 residues. The CDR3, as DNA: TGTGCCAGCAGCTTGGGGATAGGTAGCGGGGGGGCCTCAGAGACCCAGTACTTC. Translating gives CASSLGIGSGGASETQYF.